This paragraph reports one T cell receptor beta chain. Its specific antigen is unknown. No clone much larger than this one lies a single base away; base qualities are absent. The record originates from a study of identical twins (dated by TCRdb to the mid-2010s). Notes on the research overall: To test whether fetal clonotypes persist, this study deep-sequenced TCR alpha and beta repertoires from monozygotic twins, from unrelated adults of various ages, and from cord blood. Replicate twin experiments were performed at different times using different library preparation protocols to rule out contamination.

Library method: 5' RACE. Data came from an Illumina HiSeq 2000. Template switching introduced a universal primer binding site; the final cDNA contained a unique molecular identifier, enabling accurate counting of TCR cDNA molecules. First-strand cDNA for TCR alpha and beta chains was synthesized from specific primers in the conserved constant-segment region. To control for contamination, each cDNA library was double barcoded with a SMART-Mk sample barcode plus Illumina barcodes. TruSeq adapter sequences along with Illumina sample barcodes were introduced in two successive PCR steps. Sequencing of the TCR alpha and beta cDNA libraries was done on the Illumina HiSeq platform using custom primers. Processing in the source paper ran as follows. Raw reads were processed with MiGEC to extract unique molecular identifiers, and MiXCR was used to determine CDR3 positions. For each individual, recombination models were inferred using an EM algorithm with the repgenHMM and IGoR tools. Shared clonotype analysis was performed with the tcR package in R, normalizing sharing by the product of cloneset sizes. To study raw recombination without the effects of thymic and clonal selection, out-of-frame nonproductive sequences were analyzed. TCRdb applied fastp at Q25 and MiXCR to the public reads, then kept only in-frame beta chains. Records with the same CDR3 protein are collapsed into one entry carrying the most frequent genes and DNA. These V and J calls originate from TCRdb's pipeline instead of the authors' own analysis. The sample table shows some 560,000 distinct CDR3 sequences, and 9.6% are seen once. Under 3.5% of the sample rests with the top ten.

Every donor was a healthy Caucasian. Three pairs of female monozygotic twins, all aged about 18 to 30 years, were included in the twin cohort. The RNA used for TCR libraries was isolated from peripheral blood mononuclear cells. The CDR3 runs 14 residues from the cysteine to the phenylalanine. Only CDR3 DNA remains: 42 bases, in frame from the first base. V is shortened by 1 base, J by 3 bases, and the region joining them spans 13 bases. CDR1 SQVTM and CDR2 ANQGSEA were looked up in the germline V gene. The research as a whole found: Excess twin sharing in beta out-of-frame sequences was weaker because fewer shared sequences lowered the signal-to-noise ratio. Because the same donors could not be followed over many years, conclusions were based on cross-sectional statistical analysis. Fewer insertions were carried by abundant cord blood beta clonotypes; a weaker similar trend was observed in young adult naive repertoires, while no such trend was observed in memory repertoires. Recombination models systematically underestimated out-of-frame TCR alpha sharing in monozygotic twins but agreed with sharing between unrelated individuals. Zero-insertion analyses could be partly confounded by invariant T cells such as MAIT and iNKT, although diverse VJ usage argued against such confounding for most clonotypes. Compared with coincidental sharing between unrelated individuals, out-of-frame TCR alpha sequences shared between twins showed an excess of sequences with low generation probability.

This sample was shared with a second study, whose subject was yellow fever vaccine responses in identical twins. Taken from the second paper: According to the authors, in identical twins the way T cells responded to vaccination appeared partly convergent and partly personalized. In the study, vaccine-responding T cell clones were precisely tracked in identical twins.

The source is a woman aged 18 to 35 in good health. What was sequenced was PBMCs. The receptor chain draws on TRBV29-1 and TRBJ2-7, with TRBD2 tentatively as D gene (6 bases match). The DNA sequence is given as TGCAGCGTTGAAGGGGTGGAGGGGATCTACGAGCAGTACTTC. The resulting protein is CSVEGVEGIYEQYF.